Listed below are T cell receptor beta chains from one sample, sequenced in a study of blood T cell repertoires in COVID-19. Assay: immunoSEQ multiplex PCR; the TCRdb copy retains only in-frame clones and omits some. The sample lists about 69,000 clones; approximately 84% were seen once. The sample comprised peripheral blood. Every receptor here comes from a man in his fifties or sixties with COVID-19, enrolled during active disease. Each CDR3 is given with its conserved first and last residue. A D gene is named only where the DNA matches it firmly. Size is stated for part of the rows, as once, few or many counts, or as a class when the clone is expanded.

>.|TRBJ1-1|.|TRBV7-8
TGTGCCAGCAGCTTTACGGCCCGGGACACTGAAGCTTTCTTT
CASSFTARDTEAFF
>.|TRBJ2-7|.|TRBV7-3
TGTGCCAGCAGCTTATACCCCCGGGCAGGGGGGAGGGAGCAGTACTTC
CASSLYPRAGGREQYF
>.|TRBJ2-2|.|TRBV7-9
TGTGCCAGCAGCTTAGCGGACGGGAGGAACACCGGGGAGCTGTTTTTT
CASSLADGRNTGELFF
>TRBD2|TRBJ2-7|.|TRBV7-2
TGTGCCAGCAGCTTTGGGGCCGGGAGGGGTCATCTCTCCTACGAGCAGTACTTC
CASSFGAGRGHLSYEQYF
>.|TRBJ2-1|.|TRBV29-1
TGCAGCGTTGAGAGCCCGGTTTCCCAGTTCTTC
CSVESPVSQFF
>TRBD1|TRBJ2-3|.|TRBV18
TGTGCCAGCTCTCCCGGGACAGGGGTTTCGCCCGCGGATACGCAGTATTTT
CASSPGTGVSPADTQYF
>TRBD2|TRBJ2-1|.|TRBV6-6
TGTGCCAGCAGTTCAGAACTTTCGGGGGGGAAGTTCTTC
CASSSELSGGKFF
>TRBD1|TRBJ1-2|.|TRBV10-3
TGTGCCATCACCAGGGACAGCGCTAACTATGGCTACACCTTC
CAITRDSANYGYTF
>TRBD2|TRBJ2-1|.|TRBV25-1
TGTGCCAGCAGCCCTTTGTTCCCACGAGGCGGGGGGGCACATGAGCAGTTCTTC
CASSPLFPRGGGAHEQFF
>TRBD1|TRBJ2-7|.|TRBV5-8
TGTGCCAGCAGGTCCAGGGGGATTTACGAGCAGTACTTC
CASRSRGIYEQYF
>.|TRBJ2-7|once|TRBV5-1
TGCGCCAGCAGGGAGGCAGGGGCCTACGAGCAGTACTTC
CASREAGAYEQYF
>.|TRBJ2-3|.|TRBV20-1
TGCAGTGCTAGTCCTACTACCCGCACAGATACGCAGTATTTT
CSASPTTRTDTQYF
>.|TRBJ1-1|.|TRBV25-1
TGTGCCAGCAGTGTCTCCTCAGGAGCTTTCTTT
CASSVSSGAFF
>TRBD1|TRBJ1-2|.|TRBV29-1
TGCAGCGTCCGGACCCCGGGACAGCACTTCTATGGCTACACCTTC
CSVRTPGQHFYGYTF
>TRBD1|TRBJ2-2|.|TRBV4-2
TGTGCCAGCAGCCACCCCAAGGACAGGACTTCGAACACCGGGGAGCTGTTTTTT
CASSHPKDRTSNTGELFF
>.|TRBJ1-5|.|TRBV4-1
TGCGCCAGCAGCCAAGCGGGGATGGCCGGCGTTGGCAATCAGCCCCAGCATTTT
CASSQAGMAGVGNQPQHF
>TRBD1|TRBJ1-2|.|TRBV11-1
TGTGCCAGCAGCCAGAGGAACAGGGGAAGTGGCTACACCTTC
CASSQRNRGSGYTF
>TRBD2|TRBJ2-5|.|TRBV5-4
TGTGCCAGCAGCTTGGCGGGGGGCCAAGAGACCCAGTACTTC
CASSLAGGQETQYF
>.|TRBJ1-6|.|TRBV5-4
TGTGCCAGCAGCTTGTCTGGCAGTTTGAATTCACCCCTCCACTTT
CASSLSGSLNSPLHF
>.|TRBJ2-6|few|TRBV3-1/TRBV3-2
TGTGCCAGCAGCCAGCTGAGTTCTGGGGCCAACGTCCTGACTTTC
CASSQLSSGANVLTF
>.|TRBJ2-2|once|TRBV7-3
TGTGCCAGCAGCCAACGACAAGACGCGAACACCGGGGAGCTGTTTTTT
CASSQRQDANTGELFF
>TRBD1|TRBJ1-4|once|TRBV6-5
TGTGCCAGCAGTTACTCGGGACAGAATGAAAAACTGTTTTTT
CASSYSGQNEKLFF
>.|TRBJ2-5|.|TRBV7-6
TGTGCCAGCAGCTTAGACGGGAACGGAGAGACCCAGTACTTC
CASSLDGNGETQYF
>TRBD1|TRBJ1-2|.|TRBV4-1
TGCGCCAGCAGCCATTATATAGCCGGGACAGAGAACTATGGCTACACCTTC
CASSHYIAGTENYGYTF
>.|TRBJ1-1|.|TRBV9
TGTGCCAGCAGCTCCCAAGTGGGGGGGCTTTTTTCACACACTGAAGCTTTCTTT
CASSSQVGGLFSHTEAFF
>TRBD1|TRBJ1-2|.|TRBV29-1
TGCAGCGTTTCACGGGGGACAGGGGATCAGGGCTACACCTTC
CSVSRGTGDQGYTF
>.|TRBJ2-5|.|TRBV9
TGTGCCAGCAGCCCCACGAGTAGACTAGAAGAGACCCAGTACTTC
CASSPTSRLEETQYF
>.|TRBJ2-2|once|TRBV30
TGTGCCTACCGGGGATTGAGCACCACCGGGGAGCTGTTTTTT
CAYRGLSTTGELFF
>TRBD2|TRBJ2-1|.|TRBV4-3
TGCGCCAGCAGCCAAGGCGGGGGGGGTGAGCAGTTCTTC
CASSQGGGGEQFF
>.|TRBJ2-1|.|TRBV5-1
TGCGCCAGCAGCTTTACGGTCTCCTCCTACAATGAGCAGTTCTTC
CASSFTVSSYNEQFF
>.|TRBJ1-4|.|TRBV19
TGTGCCAGTAGTCCGTGGACATCAACTAATGAAAAACTGTTTTTT
CASSPWTSTNEKLFF
>.|TRBJ2-7|.|TRBV28
TGTGCCAGCTTTGGCAGGGCGGATCCCTACGAGCAGTACTTC
CASFGRADPYEQYF
>.|TRBJ2-3|.|TRBV19
TGTGCCAGTAGTTTGAGACAGGGCACAGATACGCAGTATTTT
CASSLRQGTDTQYF
>.|TRBJ2-7|.|TRBV12-5
TGTGCTAGTGGTCTAAACTACGAGCAGTACTTC
CASGLNYEQYF
>TRBD2|TRBJ2-7|.|TRBV7-9
TGTGCCAGCAGCCCCCTGGCGGGGGGGCTGTTCGAGCAGTACTTC
CASSPLAGGLFEQYF
>TRBD2|TRBJ2-3|.|TRBV19
TGTGCCAGTAGTCCCGACGGACTAGCGGGGGTAGGAGGTGGAGATACGCAGTATTTT
CASSPDGLAGVGGGDTQYF
>.|TRBJ2-1|.|TRBV30
TGTGCCTGGATCAAGCCTAGCGATGGCTGGCAGCAGTTCTTC
CAWIKPSDGWQQFF
>TRBD2|TRBJ2-5|.|TRBV7-9
TGTGCCAGCAGCTTTAGCGGGGGCGAGACCCAGTACTTC
CASSFSGGETQYF
>TRBD1|TRBJ1-1|.|TRBV10-3
TGTGCCATCAGTTTATTCCCTGGAACAGGGGGCGAGGACACTGAAGCTTTCTTT
CAISLFPGTGGEDTEAFF
>.|TRBJ2-7|.|TRBV5-5
TGTGCCAGCAGATTAGGACAGTACGCACAGTACTTC
CASRLGQYAQYF
>TRBD2|TRBJ2-1|.|TRBV2
TGTGCCAGCAGTAAGGAGCGGGGGAAAGGGGATGAGCAGTTCTTC
CASSKERGKGDEQFF